This T cell receptor (beta chain) appears in the sequencing data of a study of blood T cell repertoires in COVID-19. This clone appeared a single time. Sequencing was performed with immunoSEQ multiplex PCR; in TCRdb, only in-frame clones are kept and a portion is missing. The sample has about 150,000 clones; approximately 90% are singletons. The CDR3 is 14 amino acids. Germline V gives CDR1 MDHEN, CDR2 SYDVKM. Trimming cost V 6 bases and J 3 bases; bases outside gene matches: 8. The source of this sequence is a man aged 18 to 29 with COVID-19, enrolled during active disease. The chain is built from TRBV28 and TRBJ2-7; 7 bases are a match to TRBD2. Material: peripheral blood. The CDR3 nucleotides read TGTGCCAGCAGCCTAGCGGTTAAGCACTACGAGCAGTACTTC. Translating it yields CASSLAVKHYEQYF.